A selection of T cell receptor beta chains follows, all from one sample in a study of low-dose radiotherapy and immunotherapy resistance in tumors. TCRdb processed the reads anew with MiXCR; each CDR3 protein has one entry. The sample consists of under 70,000 distinct CDR3 sequences, about a quarter of them appearing once. This material consisted of PBMCs, taken after low-dose radiotherapy plus immunotherapy. These receptors originate from a male donor with prostate cancer. Each CDR3 is given without its conserved first and last residue. Only part of the rows carry a size: once, few, many, or a class if the clone is expanded.

many | TRBJ2-1 | TRBV20-1 | SAGGGGSDEQF
many | TRBJ2-1 | TRBV28 | ASSSLAGGFYNEQF
- | TRBJ2-3 | TRBV9 | ASSRLSGGADTQY
- | TRBJ1-1 | TRBV10-2 | ASSESGGNTEAF
- | TRBJ2-5 | TRBV5-6 | ASSSGLALETQY
many | TRBJ1-5 | TRBV2 | ASKRLDNQPQH
- | TRBJ2-1 | TRBV7-8 | ASSLVSLARYNEQF
many | TRBJ1-2 | TRBV29-1 | SVARTDYGYT
- | TRBJ2-5 | TRBV5-4 | ASSLHGEETQY
many | TRBJ1-5 | TRBV28 | ASSLTGNQPQH
- | TRBJ1-5 | TRBV30 | AWSVSRSNQPQH
many | TRBJ2-1 | TRBV24-1 | ATSEEPGTEQF
many | TRBJ2-1 | TRBV23-1 | ATGLALRF
many | TRBJ2-7 | TRBV7-9 | ASQSQAGGPYEQY
many | TRBJ2-5 | TRBV5-4 | ASSEQDQGGETQY
- | TRBJ1-2 | TRBV4-1 | ASSQGPGLGYGYT
many | TRBJ2-5 | TRBV5-6 | ASSLVGGAVSETQY
many | TRBJ2-3 | TRBV15 | ATSRTPDRGLDTQY
few | TRBJ1-2 | TRBV28 | ASSPTRGQGTPGYT
- | TRBJ2-5 | TRBV11-2 | ASSLALAGLKTQY
many | TRBJ1-5 | TRBV7-6 | ASSLEQGNQPQH
few | TRBJ2-5 | TRBV5-5 | ASSHSDRGVQETQY
many | TRBJ1-1 | TRBV20-1 | SARGIKYTGANTEAF
many | TRBJ2-5 | TRBV28 | ASSLTGGQETQY
many | TRBJ2-7 | TRBV5-1 | ASSSTGSIPREQY
many | TRBJ2-7 | TRBV5-1 | ASSLEAESYEQY
many | TRBJ2-1 | TRBV24-1 | ATSDTYGQGGGNEQF
few | TRBJ2-3 | TRBV7-2 | ASSLSRVRDTQY
many | TRBJ1-4 | TRBV20-1 | SARDSGQPNEKLF
many | TRBJ2-2 | TRBV24-1 | ATSVRQSNTGELF
many | TRBJ1-1 | TRBV20-1 | SARDRRQSDNEAF
many | TRBJ1-2 | TRBV6-6 | ASSSRGKNRGSFYGYT
many | TRBJ1-1 | TRBV29-1 | SVVGRAGTEAF
many | TRBJ2-1 | TRBV20-1 | SARGTSGSHEQF
many | TRBJ2-7 | TRBV5-1 | ASSYPDRAYEQY
- | TRBJ1-6 | TRBV6-2/TRBV6-3 | ASSYRSQASPLH
many | TRBJ2-2 | TRBV7-3 | ASSPVGVRTGELF
many | TRBJ2-1 | TRBV6-2/TRBV6-3 | ATGQGRTYNEQF
- | TRBJ1-2 | TRBV19 | ASRPGTPYGYT
- | TRBJ2-3 | TRBV27 | ASSFSLAPARPQY
many | TRBJ2-1 | TRBV29-1 | SVDRQGVPYNEQF
- | TRBJ2-1 | TRBV27 | ASRIRDRANEQF
many | TRBJ2-5 | TRBV11-3 | ASSSGVLETQY
many | TRBJ2-5 | TRBV30 | AWSVAGRETQY
many | TRBJ2-5 | TRBV5-1 | ASSLGDPRAETQY
many | TRBJ1-2 | TRBV30 | ASYTGVKGYT